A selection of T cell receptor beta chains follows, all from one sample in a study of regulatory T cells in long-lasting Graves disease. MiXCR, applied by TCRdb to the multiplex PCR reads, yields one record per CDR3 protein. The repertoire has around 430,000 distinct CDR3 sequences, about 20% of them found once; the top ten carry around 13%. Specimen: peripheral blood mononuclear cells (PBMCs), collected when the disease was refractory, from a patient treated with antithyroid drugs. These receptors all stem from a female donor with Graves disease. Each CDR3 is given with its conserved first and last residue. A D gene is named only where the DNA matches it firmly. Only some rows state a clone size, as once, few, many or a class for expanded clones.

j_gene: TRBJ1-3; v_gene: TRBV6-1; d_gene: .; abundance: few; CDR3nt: TGTGCCAGCAGGCCTTTACAGGGAGCCGGAAACACCATATATTTT; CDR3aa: CASRPLQGAGNTIYF
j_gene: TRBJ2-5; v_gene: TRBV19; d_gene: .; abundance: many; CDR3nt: TGTGCCAGTAGTACTGGGGGGGCAGGGCTGCAAGAGACCCAGTACTTC; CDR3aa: CASSTGGAGLQETQYF
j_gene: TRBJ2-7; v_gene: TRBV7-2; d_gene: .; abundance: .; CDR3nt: TGTGCCAGCAGCTTTTTGGGGAACTACGAGCAGTACTTC; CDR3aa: CASSFLGNYEQYF
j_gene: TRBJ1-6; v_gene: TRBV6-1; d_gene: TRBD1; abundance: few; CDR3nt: TGTGCCAGCAGTGCGGTCGTAGGGGGCGGATCACCCCTCCACTTT; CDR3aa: CASSAVVGGGSPLHF
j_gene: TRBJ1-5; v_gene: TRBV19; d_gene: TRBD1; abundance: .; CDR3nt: TGTGCCAGTATGGAGTCTGGGACAGGGGGCGTCGTGGTCTCAGAGCAGCCCCAGCATTTT; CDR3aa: CASMESGTGGVVVSEQPQHF
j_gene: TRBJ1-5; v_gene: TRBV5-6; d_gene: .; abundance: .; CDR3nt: TGTGCCAGCAGCAAGGACGGTGGCGGTAGCAATCAGCCCCAGCATTTT; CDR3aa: CASSKDGGGSNQPQHF
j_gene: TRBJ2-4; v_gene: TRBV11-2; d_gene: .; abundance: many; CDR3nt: TGTGCCAGCAGCTCCTATCAGGGAGCCAAAAACATTCAGTACTTC; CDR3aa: CASSSYQGAKNIQYF
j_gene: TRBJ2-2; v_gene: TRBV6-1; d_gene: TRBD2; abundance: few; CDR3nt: TGTGCCAGCAGTCGACTCACCTCAAGCGGGGTTACGAACACCGGGGAGCTGTTTTTT; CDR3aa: CASSRLTSSGVTNTGELFF
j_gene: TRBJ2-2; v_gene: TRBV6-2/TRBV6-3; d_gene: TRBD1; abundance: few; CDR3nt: TGTGCCAGCAGTTACTCTCGGGACAGGGGTTGGGGCACCGGGGAGCTGTTTTTT; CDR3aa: CASSYSRDRGWGTGELFF
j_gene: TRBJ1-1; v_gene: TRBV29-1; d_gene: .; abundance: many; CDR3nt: TGCAGCGTTCGGTCGAATCGGGACACTGAAGCTTTCTTT; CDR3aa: CSVRSNRDTEAFF
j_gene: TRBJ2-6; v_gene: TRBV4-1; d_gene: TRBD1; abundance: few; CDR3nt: TGCGCCAGCAGCCAAGAACGGGACAGCTCCCGCTCTGGGGCCAACGTCCTGACTTTC; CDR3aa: CASSQERDSSRSGANVLTF
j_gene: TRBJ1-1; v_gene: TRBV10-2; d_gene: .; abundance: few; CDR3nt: TGCGCCAGCCGAGAGGGGACCACTGAAGCTTTCTTT; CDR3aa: CASREGTTEAFF
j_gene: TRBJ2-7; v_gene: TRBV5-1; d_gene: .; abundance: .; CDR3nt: TGCGCCAGCAGCTTAGATTACGTCGGAAGACAGAGCTCCTACGAGCAGTACTTC; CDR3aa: CASSLDYVGRQSSYEQYF
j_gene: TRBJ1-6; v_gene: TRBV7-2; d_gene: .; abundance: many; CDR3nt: TGTGCCAGCAGCTTAACGGCGGATTCTTATAATTCACCCCTCCACTTT; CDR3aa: CASSLTADSYNSPLHF
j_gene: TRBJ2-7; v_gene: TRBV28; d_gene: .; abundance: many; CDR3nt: TGTGCCAGCAGTTTATTAAGCGAGGGGGGGGAGCAGTACTTC; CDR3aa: CASSLLSEGGEQYF
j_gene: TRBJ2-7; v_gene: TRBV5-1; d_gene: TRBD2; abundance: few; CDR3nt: TGCGCCACTTCTGGGGGACTAACCCCCCTCTACGAGCAGTACTTC; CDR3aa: CATSGGLTPLYEQYF
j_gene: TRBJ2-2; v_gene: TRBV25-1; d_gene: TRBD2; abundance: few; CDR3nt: TGTGCCAGCAGTGCCGCAACCGGACTAGCGGAAGGACGGGAGCTGTTTTTT; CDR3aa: CASSAATGLAEGRELFF